This entry describes one TCR beta chain. Sequencing used immunoSEQ multiplex PCR; TCRdb keeps in-frame clones, though not all of them. The profile shows more than 100,000 clones, approximately 84% of them singletons. This sample stems from a study of blood T cell repertoires in COVID-19. CDR3 size: 17 residues. Per the germline V gene, CDR1 is SGHVS and CDR2 is FNYEAQ. V was clipped by 1 base and J by 3 bases; unmatched bases: 6. The TCR originated in a human donor in a cohort sampled during active COVID-19. Specimen: peripheral blood. The J gene is TRBJ2-2, the V gene TRBV7-6; 9 bases agree with TRBD2. Here the CDR3 reads CASSLGPAGGDTGELFF. For the CDR3, the DNA is TGTGCCAGCAGCTTAGGACCCGCGGGAGGGGACACCGGGGAGCTGTTTTTT.